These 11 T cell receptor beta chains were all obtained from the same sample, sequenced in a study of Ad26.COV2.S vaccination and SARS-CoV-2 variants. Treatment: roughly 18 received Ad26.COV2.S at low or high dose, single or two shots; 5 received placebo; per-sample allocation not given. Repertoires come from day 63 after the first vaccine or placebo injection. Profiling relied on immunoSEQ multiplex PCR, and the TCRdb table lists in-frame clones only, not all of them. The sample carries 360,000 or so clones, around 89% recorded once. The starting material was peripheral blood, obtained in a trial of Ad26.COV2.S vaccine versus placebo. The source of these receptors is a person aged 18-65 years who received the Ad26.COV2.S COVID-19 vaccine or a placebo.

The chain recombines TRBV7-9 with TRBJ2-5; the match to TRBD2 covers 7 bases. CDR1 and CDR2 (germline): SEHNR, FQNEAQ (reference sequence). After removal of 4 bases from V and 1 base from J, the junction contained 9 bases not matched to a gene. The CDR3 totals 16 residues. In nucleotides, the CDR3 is TGTGCCAGCAGCTCCCGAGGGAGGGACCTCCAAGAGACCCAGTACTTC. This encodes CASSSRGRDLQETQYF.

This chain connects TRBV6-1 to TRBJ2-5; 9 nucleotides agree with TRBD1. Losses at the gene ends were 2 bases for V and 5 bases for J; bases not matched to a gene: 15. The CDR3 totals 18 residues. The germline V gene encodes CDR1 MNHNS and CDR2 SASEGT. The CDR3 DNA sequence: TGTGCCAGCAGTGAACGTTCGGGGGCATACAGGGGGCGGGAGACCCAGTACTTC. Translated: CASSERSGAYRGRETQYF.

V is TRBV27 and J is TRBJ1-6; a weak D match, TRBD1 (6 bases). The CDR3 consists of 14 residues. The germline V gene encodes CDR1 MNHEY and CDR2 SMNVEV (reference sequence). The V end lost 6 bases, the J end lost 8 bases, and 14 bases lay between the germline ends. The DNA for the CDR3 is TGTGCCAGCAGCTTACAGGGAGCGGATTCACCCCTCCACTTT. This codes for CASSLQGADSPLHF.

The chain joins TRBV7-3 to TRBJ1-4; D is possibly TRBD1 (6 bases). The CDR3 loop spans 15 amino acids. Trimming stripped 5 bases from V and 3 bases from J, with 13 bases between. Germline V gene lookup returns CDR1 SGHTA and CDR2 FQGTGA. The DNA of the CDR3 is TGTGCCAGCAGCCGTTCAGGGGTAGCTAATGAAAAACTGTTTTTT. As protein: CASSRSGVANEKLFF.

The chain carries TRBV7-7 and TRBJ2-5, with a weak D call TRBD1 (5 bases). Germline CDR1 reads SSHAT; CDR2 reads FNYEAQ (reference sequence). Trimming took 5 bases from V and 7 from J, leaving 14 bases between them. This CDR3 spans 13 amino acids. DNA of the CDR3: TGTGCCAGCAGCCCCCAGGGATTAGGGACCCAGTACTTC. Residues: CASSPQGLGTQYF.

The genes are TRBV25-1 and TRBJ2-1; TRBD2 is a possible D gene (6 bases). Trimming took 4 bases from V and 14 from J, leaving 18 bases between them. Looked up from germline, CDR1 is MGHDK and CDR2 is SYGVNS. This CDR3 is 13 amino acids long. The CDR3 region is CASSVKGGECKFF. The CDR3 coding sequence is TGTGCCAGCAGTGTCAAGGGCGGGGAGTGCAAGTTCTTC.

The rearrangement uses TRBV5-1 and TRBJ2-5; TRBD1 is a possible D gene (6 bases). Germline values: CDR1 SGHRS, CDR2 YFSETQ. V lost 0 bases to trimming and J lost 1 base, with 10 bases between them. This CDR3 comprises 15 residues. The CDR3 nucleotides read TGCGCCAGCAGCTTGGTCGACAGGCCCCAAGAGACCCAGTACTTC. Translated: CASSLVDRPQETQYF.

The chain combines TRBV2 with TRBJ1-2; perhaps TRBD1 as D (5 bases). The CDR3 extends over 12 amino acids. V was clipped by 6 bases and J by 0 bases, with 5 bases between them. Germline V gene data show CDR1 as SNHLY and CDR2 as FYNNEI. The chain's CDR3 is CASSRANYGYTF. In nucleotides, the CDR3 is TGTGCCAGCAGCAGGGCTAACTATGGCTACACCTTC.

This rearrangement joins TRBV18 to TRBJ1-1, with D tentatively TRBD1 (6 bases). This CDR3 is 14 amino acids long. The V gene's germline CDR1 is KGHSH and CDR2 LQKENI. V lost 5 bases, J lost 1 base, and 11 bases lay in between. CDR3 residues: CASSSGGGNTEAFF. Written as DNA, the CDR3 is TGTGCCAGCTCATCGGGAGGGGGGAACACTGAAGCTTTCTTT.

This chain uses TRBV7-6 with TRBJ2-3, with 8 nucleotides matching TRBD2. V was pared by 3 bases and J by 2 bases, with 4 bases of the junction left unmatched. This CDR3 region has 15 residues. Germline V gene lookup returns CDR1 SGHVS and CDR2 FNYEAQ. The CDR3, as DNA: TGTGCCAGCAGCTTGACGGGGGGGTACACAGATACGCAGTATTTT. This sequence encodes CASSLTGGYTDTQYF.

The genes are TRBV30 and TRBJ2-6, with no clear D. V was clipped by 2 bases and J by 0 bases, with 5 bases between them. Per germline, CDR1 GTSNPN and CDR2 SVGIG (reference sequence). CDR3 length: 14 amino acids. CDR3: CAWSLDSGANVLTF. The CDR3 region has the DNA TGTGCCTGGAGTCTGGACTCTGGGGCCAACGTCCTGACTTTC.